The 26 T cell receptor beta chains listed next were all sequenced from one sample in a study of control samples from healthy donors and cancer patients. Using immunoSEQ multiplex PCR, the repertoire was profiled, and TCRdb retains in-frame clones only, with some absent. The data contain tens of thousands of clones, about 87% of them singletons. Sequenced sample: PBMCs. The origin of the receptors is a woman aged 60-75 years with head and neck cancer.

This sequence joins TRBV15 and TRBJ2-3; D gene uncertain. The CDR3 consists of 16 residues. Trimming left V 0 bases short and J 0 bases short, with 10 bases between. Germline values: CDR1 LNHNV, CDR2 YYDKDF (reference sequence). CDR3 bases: TGTGCCACCAGCAGAGATCCCAGCGCTAGCACAGATACGCAGTATTTT. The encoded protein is CATSRDPSASTDTQYF. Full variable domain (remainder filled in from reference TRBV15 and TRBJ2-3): DAMVIQNPRYQVTQFGKPVTLSCSQTLNHNVMYWYQQKSSQAPKLLFHYYDKDFNNEADTPDNFQSRRPNTSFCFLDIRSPGLGDTAMYLCATSRDPSASTDTQYFGPGTRLTVL.

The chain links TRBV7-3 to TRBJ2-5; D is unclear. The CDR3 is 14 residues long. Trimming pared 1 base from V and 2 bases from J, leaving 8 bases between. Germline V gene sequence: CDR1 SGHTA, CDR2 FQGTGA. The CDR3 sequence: CASSLNGVQETQYF. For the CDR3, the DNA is TGTGCCAGCAGCTTAAACGGCGTTCAAGAGACCCAGTACTTC.

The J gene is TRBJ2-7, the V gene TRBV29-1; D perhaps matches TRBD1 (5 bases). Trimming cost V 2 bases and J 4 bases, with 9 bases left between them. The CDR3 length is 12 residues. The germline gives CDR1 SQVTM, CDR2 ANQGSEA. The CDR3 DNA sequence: TGCAGCGTTGAAAGGGGTGGATACGAGCAGTACTTC. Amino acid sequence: CSVERGGYEQYF.

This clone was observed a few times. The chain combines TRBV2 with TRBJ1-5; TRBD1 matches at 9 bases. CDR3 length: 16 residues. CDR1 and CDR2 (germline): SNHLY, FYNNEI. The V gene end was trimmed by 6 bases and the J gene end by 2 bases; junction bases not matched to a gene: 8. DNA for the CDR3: TGTGCCAGCAGGGGAACGACAGGGGGTGGCAATCAGCCCCAGCATTTT. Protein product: CASRGTTGGGNQPQHF. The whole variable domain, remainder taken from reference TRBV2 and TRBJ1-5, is EPEVTQTPSHQVTQMGQEVILRCVPISNHLYFYWYRQILGQKVEFLVSFYNNEISEKSEIFDDQFSVERPDGSNFTLKIRSTKLEDSAMYFCASRGTTGGGNQPQHFGDGTRLSIL.

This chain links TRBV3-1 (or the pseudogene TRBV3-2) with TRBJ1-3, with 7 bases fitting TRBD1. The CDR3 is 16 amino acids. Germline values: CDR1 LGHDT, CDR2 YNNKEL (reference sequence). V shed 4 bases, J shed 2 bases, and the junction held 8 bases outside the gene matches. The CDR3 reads CASSPLDRAPGNTIYF. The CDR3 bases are TGTGCCAGCAGCCCCCTTGACAGGGCCCCTGGAAACACCATATATTTT.

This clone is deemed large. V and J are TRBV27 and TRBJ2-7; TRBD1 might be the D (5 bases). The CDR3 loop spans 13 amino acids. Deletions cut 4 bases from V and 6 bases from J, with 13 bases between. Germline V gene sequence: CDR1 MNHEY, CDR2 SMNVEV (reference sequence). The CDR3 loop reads CASSWGRAREQYF. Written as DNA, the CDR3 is TGTGCCAGCAGTTGGGGCCGGGCGCGCGAGCAGTACTTC.

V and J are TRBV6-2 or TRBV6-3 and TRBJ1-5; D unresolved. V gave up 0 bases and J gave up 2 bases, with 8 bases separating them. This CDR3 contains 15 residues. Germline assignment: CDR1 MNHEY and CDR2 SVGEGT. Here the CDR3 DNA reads TGTGCCAGCAGTTACTCTAGCGGCGGCAATCAGCCCCAGCATTTT. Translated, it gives CASSYSSGGNQPQHF.

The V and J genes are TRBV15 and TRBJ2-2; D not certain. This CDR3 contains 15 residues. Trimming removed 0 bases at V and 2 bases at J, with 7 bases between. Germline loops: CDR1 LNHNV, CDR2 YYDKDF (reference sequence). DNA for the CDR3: TGTGCCACCAGCAGAGATGAGGAAAACACCGGGGAGCTGTTTTTT. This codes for CATSRDEENTGELFF.

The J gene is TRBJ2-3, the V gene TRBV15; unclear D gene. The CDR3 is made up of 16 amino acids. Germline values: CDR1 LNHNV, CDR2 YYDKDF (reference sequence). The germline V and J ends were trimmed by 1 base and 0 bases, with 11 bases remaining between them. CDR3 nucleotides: TGTGCCACCAGCAGAGGTGACACTACTAGCACAGATACGCAGTATTTT. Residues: CATSRGDTTSTDTQYF.

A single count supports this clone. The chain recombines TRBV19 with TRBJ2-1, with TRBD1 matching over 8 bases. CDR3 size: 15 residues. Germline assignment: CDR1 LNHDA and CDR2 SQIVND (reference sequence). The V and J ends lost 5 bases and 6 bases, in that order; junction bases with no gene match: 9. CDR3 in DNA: TGTGCCAGTAGTCTAGTGACAGGGGTAGGCAATGAGCAGTTCTTC. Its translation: CASSLVTGVGNEQFF. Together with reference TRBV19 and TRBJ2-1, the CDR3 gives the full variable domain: DGGITQSPKYLFRKEGQNVTLSCEQNLNHDAMYWYRQDPGQGLRLIYYSQIVNDFQKGDIAEGYSVSREKKESFPLTVTSAQKNPTAFYLCASSLVTGVGNEQFFGPGTRLTVL.

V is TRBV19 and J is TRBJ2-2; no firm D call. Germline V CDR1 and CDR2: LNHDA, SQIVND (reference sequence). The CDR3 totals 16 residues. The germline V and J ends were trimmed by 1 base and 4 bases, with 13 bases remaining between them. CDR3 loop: CASSIGGRAGTGELFF. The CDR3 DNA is TGTGCCAGTAGTATAGGTGGTAGGGCTGGCACCGGGGAGCTGTTTTTT.

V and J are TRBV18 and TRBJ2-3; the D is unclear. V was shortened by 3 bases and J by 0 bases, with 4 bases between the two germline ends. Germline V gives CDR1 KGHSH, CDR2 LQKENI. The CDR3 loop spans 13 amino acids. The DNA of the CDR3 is TGTGCCAGCTCACCGAAGAGCACAGATACGCAGTATTTT. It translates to CASSPKSTDTQYF.

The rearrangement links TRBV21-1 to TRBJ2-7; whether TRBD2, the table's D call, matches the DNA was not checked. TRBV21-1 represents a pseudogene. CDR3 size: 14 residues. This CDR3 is CASSKERATYEQYF. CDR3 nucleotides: TGTGCCAGCAGCAAAGAGAGGGCTACCTACGAGCAGTACTTC.

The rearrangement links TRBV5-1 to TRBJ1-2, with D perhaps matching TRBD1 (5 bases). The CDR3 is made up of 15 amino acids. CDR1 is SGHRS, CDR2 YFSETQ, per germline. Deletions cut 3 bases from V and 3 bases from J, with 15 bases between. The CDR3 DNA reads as TGCGCCAGCAGCTCGTCAGGGAACCCCTACTATGGCTACACCTTC. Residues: CASSSSGNPYYGYTF.

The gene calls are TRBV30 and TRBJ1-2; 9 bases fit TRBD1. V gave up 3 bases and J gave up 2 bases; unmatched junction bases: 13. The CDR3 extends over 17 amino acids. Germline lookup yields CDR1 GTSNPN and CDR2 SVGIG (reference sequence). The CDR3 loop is CAWSYTGGVGGNYGYTF. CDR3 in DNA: TGTGCCTGGAGCTATACAGGGGGCGTTGGAGGCAACTATGGCTACACCTTC.

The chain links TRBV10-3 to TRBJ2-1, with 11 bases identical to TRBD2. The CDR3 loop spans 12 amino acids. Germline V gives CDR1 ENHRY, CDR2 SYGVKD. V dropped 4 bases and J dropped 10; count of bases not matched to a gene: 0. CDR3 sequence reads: CAISGTSGEQFF. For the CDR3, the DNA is TGTGCCATCAGTGGGACTAGCGGGGAGCAGTTCTTC.

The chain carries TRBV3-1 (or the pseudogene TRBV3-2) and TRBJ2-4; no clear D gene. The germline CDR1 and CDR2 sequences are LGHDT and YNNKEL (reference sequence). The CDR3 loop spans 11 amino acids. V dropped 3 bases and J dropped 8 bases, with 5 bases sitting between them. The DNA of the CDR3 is TGTGCCAGCAGCCAGCTGGACATTCAGTACTTC. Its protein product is CASSQLDIQYF.

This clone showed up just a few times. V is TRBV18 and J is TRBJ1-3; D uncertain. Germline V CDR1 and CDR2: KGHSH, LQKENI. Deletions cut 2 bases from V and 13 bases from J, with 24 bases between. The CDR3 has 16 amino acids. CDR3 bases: TGTGCCAGCTCACCAAACGCCCGAGACTCTGGAAACATAATATATTTT. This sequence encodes CASSPNARDSGNIIYF.

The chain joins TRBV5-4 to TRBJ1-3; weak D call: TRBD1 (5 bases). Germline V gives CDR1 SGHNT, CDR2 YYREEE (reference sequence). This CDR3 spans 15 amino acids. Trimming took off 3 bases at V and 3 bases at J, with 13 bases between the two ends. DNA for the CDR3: TGTGCCAGCAGCTCCCACCGGGACTTTGGAAACACCATATATTTT. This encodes CASSSHRDFGNTIYF.

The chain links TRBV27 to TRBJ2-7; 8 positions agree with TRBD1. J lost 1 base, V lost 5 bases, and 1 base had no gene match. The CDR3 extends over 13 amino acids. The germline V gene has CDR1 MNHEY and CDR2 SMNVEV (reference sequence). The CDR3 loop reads CASSNRGSYEQYF. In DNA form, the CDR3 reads TGTGCCAGCAGTAACAGGGGGTCCTACGAGCAGTACTTC.

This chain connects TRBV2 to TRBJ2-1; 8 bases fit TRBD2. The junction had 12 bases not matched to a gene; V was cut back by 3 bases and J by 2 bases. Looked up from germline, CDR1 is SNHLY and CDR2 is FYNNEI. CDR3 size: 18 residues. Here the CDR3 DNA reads TGTGCCAGCAGTGAGGGGTTAGCGGGATGGGTGGCCTACAATGAGCAGTTCTTC. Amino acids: CASSEGLAGWVAYNEQFF.

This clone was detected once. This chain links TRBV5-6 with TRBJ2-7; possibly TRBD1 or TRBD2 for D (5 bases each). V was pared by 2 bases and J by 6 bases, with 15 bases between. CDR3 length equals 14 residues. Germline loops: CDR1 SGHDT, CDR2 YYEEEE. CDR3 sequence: CASSFGTRISEQYF. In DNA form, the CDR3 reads TGTGCCAGCAGCTTCGGGACGCGGATATCCGAGCAGTACTTC.

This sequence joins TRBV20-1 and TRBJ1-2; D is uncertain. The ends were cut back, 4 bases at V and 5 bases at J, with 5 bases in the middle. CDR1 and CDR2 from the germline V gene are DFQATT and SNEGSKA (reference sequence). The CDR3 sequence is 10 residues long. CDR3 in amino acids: CSAKEYGYTF. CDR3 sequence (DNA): TGCAGTGCTAAGGAGTATGGCTACACCTTC.

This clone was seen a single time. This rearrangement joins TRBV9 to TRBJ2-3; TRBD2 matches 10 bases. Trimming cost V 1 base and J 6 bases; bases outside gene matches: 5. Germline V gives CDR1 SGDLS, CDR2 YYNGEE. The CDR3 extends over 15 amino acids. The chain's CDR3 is CASSVSGRAGDTQYF. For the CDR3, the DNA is TGTGCCAGCAGCGTAAGCGGGAGGGCGGGTGATACGCAGTATTTT. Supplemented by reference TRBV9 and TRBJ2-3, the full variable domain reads DSGVTQTPKHLITATGQRVTLRCSPRSGDLSVYWYQQSLDQGLQFLIQYYNGEERAKGNILERFSAQQFPDLHSELNLSSLELGDSALYFCASSVSGRAGDTQYFGPGTRLTVL.

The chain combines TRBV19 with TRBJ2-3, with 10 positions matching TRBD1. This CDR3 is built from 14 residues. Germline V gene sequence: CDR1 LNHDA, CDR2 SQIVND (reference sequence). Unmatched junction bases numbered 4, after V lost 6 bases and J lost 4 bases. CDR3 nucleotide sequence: TGTGCCAGTAGGAAGGACAGGGGGGCAGATACGCAGTATTTT. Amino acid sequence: CASRKDRGADTQYF.

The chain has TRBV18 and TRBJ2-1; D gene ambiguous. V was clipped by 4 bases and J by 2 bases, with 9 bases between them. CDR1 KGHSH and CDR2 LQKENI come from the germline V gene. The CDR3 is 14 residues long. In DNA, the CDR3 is TGTGCCAGCTCACGAGATAGGACCTACAATGAGCAGTTCTTC. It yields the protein CASSRDRTYNEQFF.